The 5 T cell receptor beta chains below come from one sample, sequenced in a study of cytomegalovirus exposure and HLA in healthy donors. Primers for the PCR totalled 60 Vbeta and 13 Jbeta. Measured with immunoSEQ multiplex PCR; TCRdb has only the in-frame clones, and not every one. The sample has 100,000 to 150,000 clones, over 80% seen once. Material: PBMCs. The receptors come from a man aged 18 to 29 in good health and CMV-seropositive.

This clone was detected only a few times. This chain joins TRBV9 and TRBJ2-1, with 10 nucleotides matching TRBD2. The junction had 10 bases not matched to a gene; V was cut back by 4 bases and J by 9 bases. The CDR3 has 15 amino acids. Germline V lookup: CDR1 SGDLS, CDR2 YYNGEE. Here the CDR3 reads CASSTRAGGGSEQFF. CDR3 coding DNA: TGTGCCAGCAGCACCCGAGCGGGGGGGGGTAGTGAGCAGTTCTTC.

This clone appeared a single time. This chain joins TRBV7-6 and TRBJ1-5, with unresolved D. The CDR3 loop spans 13 amino acids. Trimming pared 1 base from V and 6 bases from J, leaving 7 bases between. CDR1 is SGHVS and CDR2 is FNYEAQ in the germline V gene. The CDR3 nucleotides read TGTGCCAGCAGCTTAGGGAGTACTCAGCCCCAGCATTTT. Residues: CASSLGSTQPQHF.

V is TRBV5-1 and J is TRBJ1-1; 11 bases fit TRBD1. Per germline, CDR1 SGHRS and CDR2 YFSETQ. V shed 2 bases and J 1 base; nucleotides not matched to a gene: 7. The CDR3 runs 17 residues. This CDR3 is CASSFAGTGGGNTEAFF. Written as DNA, the CDR3 is TGCGCCAGCAGCTTCGCAGGGACAGGGGGGGGGAACACTGAAGCTTTCTTT.

V usage is TRBV19 and J usage is TRBJ2-7; 9 bases map to TRBD1. This CDR3 contains 12 residues. V lost 10 bases, J lost 3 bases, and 4 bases stayed unmatched. Germline CDR1 is LNHDA and CDR2 is SQIVND (reference sequence). This CDR3 reads CATRDRVYEQYF. In DNA, the CDR3 is TGTGCCACCCGGGACAGGGTCTACGAGCAGTACTTC.

The rearrangement joins TRBV7-8 to TRBJ1-4; possibly TRBD1 for D (6 bases). The CDR3 covers 13 residues. Trimming cost V 10 bases and J 0 bases, with 9 bases left between them. The germline gives CDR1 SGHVS, CDR2 FQNEAQ. CDR3 amino acids: CATKGATNEKLFF. CDR3 nucleotides: TGTGCCACCAAGGGGGCAACTAATGAAAAACTGTTTTTT.